The 20 T cell receptor beta chains reported below all come from one sample, sequenced in a study of cytomegalovirus exposure and HLA in healthy donors. Vbeta (60) and Jbeta (13) primers were used in the PCR. Clones were read by immunoSEQ multiplex PCR, and TCRdb kept only the in-frame ones, dropping some. Here the sample spans about 160,000 clones, 82% being singletons. The material sequenced was PBMCs. The source is a man between 50 and 59 years old in good health and CMV-seropositive.

The rearrangement joins TRBV9 to TRBJ2-1, with 11 bases matching TRBD2. V gave up 2 bases and J gave up 7 bases; unmatched junction bases: 8. Germline lookup yields CDR1 SGDLS and CDR2 YYNGEE. This CDR3 has 16 amino acids. The CDR3 protein is CASSVKLAGVSNEQFF. The CDR3 DNA reads TGTGCCAGCAGCGTTAAACTAGCGGGAGTAAGTAATGAGCAGTTCTTC.

The sample holds one count of this clone. An end of the junction differs from the germline gene, which may be a read error. The rearrangement links TRBV5-1 to TRBJ1-1; no reliable D call. CDR1 is SGHRS, CDR2 YFSETQ, per germline. There are 13 residues in the CDR3. In DNA, the CDR3 is TGCGCCAGCAGCCTAATCGGGAACTCTGAAGCTTTCTTT. Amino acid sequence: CASSLIGNSEAFF.

V and J are TRBV7-6 and TRBJ2-7; possibly TRBD1 for D (6 bases). The germline V and J ends were trimmed by 1 base and 6 bases, with 19 bases remaining between them. The CDR3 has 16 amino acids. Per germline, CDR1 SGHVS and CDR2 FNYEAQ. The CDR3 region has the DNA TGTGCCAGCAGCTTAGGGGGTGCTGGGACAATTTCCGAGCAGTACTTC. Translation gives CASSLGGAGTISEQYF.

This clone has more than one count but fewer than ten. J is TRBJ1-3 and V is TRBV5-1; TRBD1 agrees at 7 bases. This CDR3 has 17 amino acids. V gave up 5 bases and J gave up 5 bases; unmatched junction bases: 16. Per the germline V gene, CDR1 is SGHRS and CDR2 is YFSETQ. The CDR3 sequence: CASSFDTRGQNRNTIYF. Here the CDR3 DNA reads TGCGCCAGCAGTTTCGACACCCGGGGACAGAACAGAAACACCATATATTTT.

In its sample, this clone was seen once. V and J are TRBV11-3 and TRBJ1-1, with no clear D. The CDR3 contains 13 residues. Germline CDR1 SGHNT, CDR2 YENEEA. V was cut by 1 base and J by 3 bases, with 6 bases left in between. The DNA for the CDR3 is TGTGCCAGCAGCTTAGCTTCGGACACTGAAGCTTTCTTT. As protein: CASSLASDTEAFF.

The gene calls are TRBV30 and TRBJ2-2; the D gene is possibly TRBD1 (5 bases). Germline CDR1 is GTSNPN and CDR2 is SVGIG (reference sequence). Trimming removed 4 bases at V and 5 bases at J, with 14 bases between. The CDR3 is 14 residues long. CDR3 in DNA: TGTGCCTGGAATTTGGCAGGGCTGACCGGGGAGCTGTTTTTT. This translates into CAWNLAGLTGELFF.

The V call is TRBV4-3, the J call TRBJ1-2; tentatively, D is TRBD1 (5 bases). Trimming removed 0 bases at V and 0 bases at J, with 11 bases between. CDR3 size: 16 residues. Germline CDR1 reads LGHNA; CDR2 reads YSLEER. The CDR3 loop is CASSQEGAVTNYGYTF. The DNA of the CDR3 is TGCGCCAGCAGCCAAGAAGGGGCGGTGACTAACTATGGCTACACCTTC.

The chain uses TRBV27 and TRBJ2-7; tentatively, D is TRBD1 (6 bases). CDR1 and CDR2 from the germline V gene are MNHEY and SMNVEV (reference sequence). V gave up 6 bases and J gave up 3 bases, with 12 bases separating them. The length of the CDR3 is 13 residues. The CDR3 DNA follows: TGTGCCAGCAGACGGGACAACCACTACGAGCAGTACTTC. It is translated as CASRRDNHYEQYF.

The chain links TRBV6-5 to TRBJ2-2, with TRBD2 matching 7 bases. Germline CDR1 MNHEY, CDR2 SVGAGI. The CDR3 contains 16 residues. V gave up 0 bases and J gave up 3 bases; unmatched junction bases: 4. The CDR3 is CASSYSSGLYTGELFF. In DNA, the CDR3 is TGTGCCAGCAGTTACTCTAGCGGGCTTTACACCGGGGAGCTGTTTTTT.

This rearrangement joins TRBV6-1 to TRBJ1-2, with D possibly TRBD1 on 6 matching bases. The length of the CDR3 is 14 residues. The germline gives CDR1 MNHNS, CDR2 SASEGT. V was cut by 7 bases and J by 5 bases, with 17 bases left in between. The CDR3 DNA is TGTGCCAGCAAAACGGGACAAACGGTGTATGGCTACACCTTC. As protein: CASKTGQTVYGYTF.

This sequence joins TRBV7-2 and TRBJ2-6; unclear D gene. V lost 4 bases and J 2 bases, leaving 9 bases between the germline ends. This CDR3 has 15 amino acids. CDR1 is SGHTA, CDR2 FQGNSA, per germline. CDR3 nucleotides: TGTGCCAGCAGCTCACGCCGGGCTGGGGCCAACGTCCTGACTTTC. Translating gives CASSSRRAGANVLTF.

The sample holds a few counts of this clone. This chain joins TRBV28 and TRBJ1-1; no reliable D call. Deletions cut 7 bases from V and 1 base from J, with 4 bases between. This CDR3 contains 11 residues. CDR1 and CDR2 (germline): MDHEN, SYDVKM. CDR3 nucleotides: TGTGCCAGCAAGAGGAACACTGAAGCTTTCTTT. This encodes CASKRNTEAFF.

Concerning this clone: Sequence at one end of the junction differs from germline and may be a read error. The chain has TRBV6-6 and TRBJ2-2, with 10 bases lining up with TRBD1. Germline loops: CDR1 MNHNY, CDR2 SVGAGI (reference sequence). The CDR3 has 15 amino acids. The CDR3 sequence: CASRLGQGNAGELFF. The DNA for the CDR3 is TGTGCCAGCAGGCTGGGACAGGGGAACGCCGGGGAGCTGTTTTTT.

The chain carries TRBV9 and TRBJ2-1; 10 nucleotides agree with TRBD2. Germline V CDR1 and CDR2: SGDLS, YYNGEE. The V gene end was trimmed by 2 bases and the J gene end by 6 bases; junction bases not matched to a gene: 8. This CDR3 contains 16 residues. CDR3 nucleotides: TGTGCCAGCAGCGTGGCTAGCGGGAGTTTGGGCAATGAGCAGTTCTTC. Protein: CASSVASGSLGNEQFF.

The chain recombines TRBV9 with TRBJ2-3; possibly TRBD2 for D (6 bases). The V and J ends lost 4 bases and 6 bases respectively, with 12 bases between them. The length of the CDR3 is 13 residues. The germline CDR1 and CDR2 sequences are SGDLS and YYNGEE. The CDR3 DNA reads as TGTGCCAGCAGCCTGTCACTAGCTGATACGCAGTATTTT. Its translation: CASSLSLADTQYF.

The J gene is TRBJ2-3, the V gene TRBV11-2; 7 nucleotides line up with TRBD2. The CDR3 contains 13 residues. J gave up 8 bases and V 7 bases, and 9 bases lay outside the gene matches. Per the germline V gene, CDR1 is SGHAT and CDR2 is FQNNGV. CDR3 nucleotide sequence: TGTGCCAGCACCATACCCCCGGGGGGTACGCAGTATTTT. It codes for CASTIPPGGTQYF.

This clone was seen more than once but under ten times. The chain combines TRBV10-1 with TRBJ1-1; D ambiguous. The CDR3 covers 14 residues. V was clipped by 7 bases and J by 1 base, with 13 bases between them. Germline-derived CDR1 and CDR2 are WNHNN and SYGVQD (reference sequence). The CDR3 loop is CASKSSGRNTEAFF. The CDR3 nucleotides read TGCGCCAGCAAGTCATCAGGCCGGAACACTGAAGCTTTCTTT.

The V call is TRBV5-6, the J call TRBJ2-1; 9 positions match TRBD2. J lost 5 bases, V lost 0 bases, and 6 bases had no gene match. Germline values: CDR1 SGHDT, CDR2 YYEEEE. This CDR3 is 16 amino acids long. CDR3 residues: CASSLAERGVDNEQFF. In DNA form, the CDR3 reads TGTGCCAGCAGCTTGGCCGAGCGGGGGGTCGACAATGAGCAGTTCTTC.

The rearrangement links TRBV19 to TRBJ2-4; 10 nucleotides agree with TRBD2. J lost 1 base, V lost 0 bases, and 18 bases had no gene match. The CDR3 has 22 amino acids. Germline V gives CDR1 LNHDA, CDR2 SQIVND (reference sequence). This CDR3 reads CASSIDLLGLAGVVGAKNIQYF. The CDR3 nucleotides are TGTGCCAGTAGTATAGATCTATTGGGGCTAGCGGGAGTAGTTGGGGCCAAAAACATTCAGTACTTC.

The chain links TRBV6-6 to TRBJ1-6; 9 nucleotides match TRBD1. The germline gives CDR1 MNHNY, CDR2 SVGAGI (reference sequence). CDR3 length equals 16 residues. The ends lost 4 bases at V and 10 bases at J; junction bases unmatched: 11. In nucleotides, the CDR3 is TGTGCCAGCAGTTCCCAAAACAGGGGGCGGAGATCACCCCTCCACTTT. Translated, it gives CASSSQNRGRRSPLHF.